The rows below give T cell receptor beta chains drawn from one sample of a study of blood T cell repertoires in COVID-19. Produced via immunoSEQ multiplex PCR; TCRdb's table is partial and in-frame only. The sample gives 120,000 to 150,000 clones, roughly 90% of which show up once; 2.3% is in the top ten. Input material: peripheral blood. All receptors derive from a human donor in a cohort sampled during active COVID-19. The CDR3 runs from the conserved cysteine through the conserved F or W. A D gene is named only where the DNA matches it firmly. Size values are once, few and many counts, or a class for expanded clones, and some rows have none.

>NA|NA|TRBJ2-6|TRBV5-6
TGTGCCAGCAGCCCGTTCTCTGGGGCCAACGTCCTGACTTTC
CASSPFSGANVLTF
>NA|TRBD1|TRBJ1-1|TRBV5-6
TGTGCCAGCAGCTTTGGTAGACAGGGCATGAACACTGAAGCTTTCTTT
CASSFGRQGMNTEAFF
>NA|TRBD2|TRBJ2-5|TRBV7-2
TGTGCCAGCAGCTTAGCGGCTAGCGGGAGGGTCAAGACCCAGTACTTC
CASSLAASGRVKTQYF
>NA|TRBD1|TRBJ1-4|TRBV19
TGTGCCAGTAGTCCAGACAGGGATGGGGAAAAACTGTTTTTT
CASSPDRDGEKLFF
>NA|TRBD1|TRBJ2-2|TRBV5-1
TGCGCCAGCAGCCCGGGGACAGGGGGGACCGGGGAGCTGTTTTTT
CASSPGTGGTGELFF
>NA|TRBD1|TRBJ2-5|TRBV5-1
TGCGCCAGCAGCCGGATAGACAGGGAAGAGACCCAGTACTTC
CASSRIDREETQYF
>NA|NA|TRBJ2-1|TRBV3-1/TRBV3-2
TGTGCCAGCAGCATGCTGACAGGACCGGGCTACAATGAGCAGTTCTTC
CASSMLTGPGYNEQFF
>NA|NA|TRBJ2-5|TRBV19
TGTGCCAGTAGCGGAGTGGGCGGGGAGACCCAGTACTTC
CASSGVGGETQYF
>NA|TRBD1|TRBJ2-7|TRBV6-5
TGTGCCAGCAGTAGGGACAGGCTAGGCGCCGAGCAGTACTTC
CASSRDRLGAEQYF
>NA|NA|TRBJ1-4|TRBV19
TGTGCCAGTCGGGGGACCGCAACAACTAATGAAAAACTGTTTTTT
CASRGTATTNEKLFF
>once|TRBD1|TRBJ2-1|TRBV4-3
TGCGCCAGCAGCCAAGATGGGGGACAGGGTATAGACAATGAGCAGTTCTTC
CASSQDGGQGIDNEQFF
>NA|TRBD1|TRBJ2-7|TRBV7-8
TGTGCCAGCAGCTTAGCTACAGGGGCACGGGAGCAGTACTTC
CASSLATGAREQYF
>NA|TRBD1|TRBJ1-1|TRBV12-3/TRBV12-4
TGTGCCAGTAAACAGGGGGCGATCCCTGAAGCTTTCTTT
CASKQGAIPEAFF
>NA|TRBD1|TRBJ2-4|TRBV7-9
TGTGCCAGCAGCTTTCCGGGACAGGGAAACATTCAGTACTTC
CASSFPGQGNIQYF
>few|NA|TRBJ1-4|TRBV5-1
TGCGCCAGCAGCCCCGGGAGGGGCACTAATGAAAAACTGTTTTTT
CASSPGRGTNEKLFF
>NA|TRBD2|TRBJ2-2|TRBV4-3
TGCGCCAGCAGCCATGGTGGACTAGCGGGAAGCACCGGGGAGCTGTTTTTT
CASSHGGLAGSTGELFF
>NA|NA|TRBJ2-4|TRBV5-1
TGCGCCAGCAGCTTAAGTCGGGGAGCCAAAAACATTCAGTACTTC
CASSLSRGAKNIQYF
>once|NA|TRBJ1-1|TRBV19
TGTGCCAGTATGCGGACAGCAGTCACTGAAGCTTTCTTT
CASMRTAVTEAFF
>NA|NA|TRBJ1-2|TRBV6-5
TGTGCCAGCAGTTACTCGATCGGGTCTGGCTACACCTTC
CASSYSIGSGYTF
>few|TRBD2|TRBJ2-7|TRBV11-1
TGTGCCAGCAGCACCCCGGGGACTAGCGGGATCTACGAGCAGTACTTC
CASSTPGTSGIYEQYF
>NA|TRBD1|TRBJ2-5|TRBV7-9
TGTGCCAGCACCCTGACAGGGGGAGAGACCCAGTACTTC
CASTLTGGETQYF
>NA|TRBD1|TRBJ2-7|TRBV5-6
TGTGCCAGCAGCTTGCGGGGACAGGGGCCCTACGAGCAGTACTTC
CASSLRGQGPYEQYF
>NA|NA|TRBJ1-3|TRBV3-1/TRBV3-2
TGTGCCAGCAGCCAATTTGGCCCGGGCTCTGGAAACACCATATATTTT
CASSQFGPGSGNTIYF
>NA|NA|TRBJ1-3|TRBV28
TGTGCCAGCAGCCCCAGACAACTTGGAAACACCATATATTTT
CASSPRQLGNTIYF
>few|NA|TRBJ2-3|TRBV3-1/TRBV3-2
TGTGCCAGCAGCCAAGTAGGGGCGGGATCAGATACGCAGTATTTT
CASSQVGAGSDTQYF
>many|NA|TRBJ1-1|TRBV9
TGTGCCAGCAGCCCAAGAGGGCGAAACACTGAAGCTTTCTTT
CASSPRGRNTEAFF
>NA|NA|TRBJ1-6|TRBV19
TGTGCCAGTAGTATTCAGGGACTTAATTCACCCCTCCACTTT
CASSIQGLNSPLHF
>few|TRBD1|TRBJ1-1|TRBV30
TGTGCCTGGAGTGTACTGACAGGGGCGAGGAACACTGAAGCTTTCTTT
CAWSVLTGARNTEAFF
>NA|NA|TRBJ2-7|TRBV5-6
TGTGCCAGCAGCCTTACAGGGAGCCTGGAGCAGTACTTC
CASSLTGSLEQYF
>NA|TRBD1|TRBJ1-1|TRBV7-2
TGTGCCAGCAGCCGGACAGGACAGAACACTGAAGCTTTCTTT
CASSRTGQNTEAFF
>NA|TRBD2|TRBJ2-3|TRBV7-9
TGTGCCAGCAGTCCCGCCCTAGCGGGAGGGTCCACAGATACGCAGTATTTT
CASSPALAGGSTDTQYF
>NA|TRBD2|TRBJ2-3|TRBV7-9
TGTGCCAGCAGCGGGGGGACTAGCGGAGTCCAGCCCCTGGATACGCAGTATTTT
CASSGGTSGVQPLDTQYF
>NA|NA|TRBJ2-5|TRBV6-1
TGTGCCAGCAGTGAGCCCGGCGAATGGGGGCGCCGAGAGACCCAGTACTTC
CASSEPGEWGRRETQYF
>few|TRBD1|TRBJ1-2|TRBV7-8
TGTGCCAGCAGCCCAGGGACAGCCTCATCAGCTAACTATGGCTACACCTTC
CASSPGTASSANYGYTF
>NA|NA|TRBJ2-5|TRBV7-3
TGTGCCAGCAGCTTAACAGGGCAGGGGCCCCAAGAGACCCAGTACTTC
CASSLTGQGPQETQYF
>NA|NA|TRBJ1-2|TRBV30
TGTGCCTGGAGTGTACTATCGGGGGGGATCTATGGCTACACCTTC
CAWSVLSGGIYGYTF
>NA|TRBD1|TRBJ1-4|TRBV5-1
TGCGCCAGCAGCTTGGGACAGGGGAATGAAAAACTGTTTTTT
CASSLGQGNEKLFF
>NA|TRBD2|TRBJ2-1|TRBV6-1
TGTGCCAGCAGTGAAGACCTAGCGGGGGTTAGTGAGCAGTTCTTC
CASSEDLAGVSEQFF
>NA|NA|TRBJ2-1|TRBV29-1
TGCAGCGTCCAGCGAGACCCCTACAATGAGCAGTTCTTC
CSVQRDPYNEQFF
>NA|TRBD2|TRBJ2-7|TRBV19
TGTGCCAGTAGGACTAGCGGCCGCCTTTGGGAAGAGCAGTACTTC
CASRTSGRLWEEQYF
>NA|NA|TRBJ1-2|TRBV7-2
TGTGCCAGCAGCTTAGTGAATCCGAGACAAACTAACTATGGCTACACCTTC
CASSLVNPRQTNYGYTF
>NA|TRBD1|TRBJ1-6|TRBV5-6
TGTGCCAGCAGCGGAAACAGGGGAGATAATTCACCCCTCCACTTT
CASSGNRGDNSPLHF